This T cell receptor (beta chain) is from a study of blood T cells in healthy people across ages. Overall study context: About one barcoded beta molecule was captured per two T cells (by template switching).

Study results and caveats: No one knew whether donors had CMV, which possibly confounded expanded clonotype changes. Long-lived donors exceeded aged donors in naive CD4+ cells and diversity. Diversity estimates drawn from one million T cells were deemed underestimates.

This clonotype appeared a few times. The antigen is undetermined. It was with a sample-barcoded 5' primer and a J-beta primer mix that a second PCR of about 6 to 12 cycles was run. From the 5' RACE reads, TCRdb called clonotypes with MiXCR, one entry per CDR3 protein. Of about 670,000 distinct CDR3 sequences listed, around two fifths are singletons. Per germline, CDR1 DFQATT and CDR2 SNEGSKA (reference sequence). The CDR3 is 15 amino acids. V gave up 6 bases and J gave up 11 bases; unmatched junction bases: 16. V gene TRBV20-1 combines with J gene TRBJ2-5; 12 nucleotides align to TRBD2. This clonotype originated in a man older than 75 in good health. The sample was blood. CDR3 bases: TGCAGTGCCCCCCTCACTAGCGGGGGGCGCAATGAGCAGTACTTC. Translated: CSAPLTSGGRNEQYF.